The 3 T cell receptor beta chains given below trace back to one sample, sequenced in a study of T-cell memory formation after mild COVID-19. Using its own MiXCR run on the 5' RACE reads, TCRdb lists one record per CDR3 protein. The sample lists fewer than 250,000 distinct CDR3 sequences, under 12% occurring once. Sequenced sample: PBMCs or a T cell subset sorted from them (not recorded which). These receptor sequences come from a man aged 18 to 30 who had mild COVID-19 (a few samples of this study predate the infection). Cell type and time point are not known.

This clonotype was seen repeatedly, ten times or more. The chain has TRBV5-5 and TRBJ1-2; tentative D call: TRBD1 (5 bases). CDR3 length: 16 residues. The V and J ends lost 2 bases and 6 bases respectively, with 20 bases between them. CDR1 is SGHKS and CDR2 is YYEKEE in the germline V gene (reference sequence). CDR3 DNA sequence: TGTGCCAGCAGCTTCCCCTCCACAGGACGGGAGCATGGCTACACCTTC. It encodes CASSFPSTGREHGYTF. Using reference TRBV5-5 and TRBJ1-2 for the parts outside the CDR3, the full variable domain is DAGVTQSPTHLIKTRGQQVTLRCSPISGHKSVSWYQQVLGQGPQFIFQYYEKEERGRGNFPDRFSARQFPNYSSELNVNALLLGDSALYLCASSFPSTGREHGYTFGSGTRLTVV.

The table lists this clonotype with a few counts. CDR3 sequence reads: CASSLGGLLATDTQYF. CDR3 nucleotide sequence: TGTGCCAGCAGCTTGGGAGGTCTATTGGCCACAGATACGCAGTATTTT. The chain couples TRBV5-4 to TRBJ2-3, with unresolved D. The CDR3 totals 16 residues. Germline V gene sequence: CDR1 SGHNT, CDR2 YYREEE (reference sequence). V was trimmed by 0 bases and J by 2 bases, leaving 13 bases between them. The complete variable domain, with remaining parts taken from reference TRBV5-4 and TRBJ2-3, reads ETGVTQSPTHLIKTRGQQVTLRCSSQSGHNTVSWYQQALGQGPQFIFQYYREEENGRGNFPPRFSGLQFPNYSSELNVNALELDDSALYLCASSLGGLLATDTQYFGPGTRLTVL.

A few counts support this clonotype. V and J are TRBV29-1 and TRBJ1-5; a weak D match, TRBD1 (5 bases). The CDR3 has 14 residues. Trimming pared 2 bases from V and 6 bases from J, leaving 14 bases between. CDR1 is SQVTM, CDR2 ANQGSEA, per germline. The CDR3 DNA reads TGCAGCGTTGAAAGCGGGACGGAAGGTCAGCCCCAGCATTTT. Residues: CSVESGTEGQPQHF.